In this sample, the clone carrying this TCR beta chain turned up once. Its matching antigen is unknown. This sample stems from a study of shared clonotypes between healthy human individuals. Naivety among CD8 cells was defined by CD45RO negativity and positive CCR7 selection, thereby excluding terminally differentiated effector memory CD45RA+ cells. Findings and limits, study-wide: Some naive CD4 clonotypes, roughly 5%, turned up in common across a handful of donors. Sorted-subset sequencing, rarefaction showed, was incomplete despite large depth.

Profiled with immunoSEQ multiplex PCR; TCRdb holds only in-frame clones, not every one. The table shows 750,000 to 1,000,000 clones, with 80% to 95% occurring only once. Unmatched junction bases numbered 8, after V lost 4 bases and J lost 4 bases. There are 14 residues in the CDR3. From germline, CDR1 is SGHDT and CDR2 YYEEEE. Specimen: naive CD8+ T cells sorted from blood. This sequence originates from a man aged 25 to 45 in good health. The J gene is TRBJ2-7, the V gene TRBV5-6; TRBD1 agrees at 7 bases. CDR3 sequence: CASSPGQRLYEQYF. For the CDR3, the DNA is TGTGCCAGCAGCCCGGGACAGCGCCTTTACGAGCAGTACTTC.